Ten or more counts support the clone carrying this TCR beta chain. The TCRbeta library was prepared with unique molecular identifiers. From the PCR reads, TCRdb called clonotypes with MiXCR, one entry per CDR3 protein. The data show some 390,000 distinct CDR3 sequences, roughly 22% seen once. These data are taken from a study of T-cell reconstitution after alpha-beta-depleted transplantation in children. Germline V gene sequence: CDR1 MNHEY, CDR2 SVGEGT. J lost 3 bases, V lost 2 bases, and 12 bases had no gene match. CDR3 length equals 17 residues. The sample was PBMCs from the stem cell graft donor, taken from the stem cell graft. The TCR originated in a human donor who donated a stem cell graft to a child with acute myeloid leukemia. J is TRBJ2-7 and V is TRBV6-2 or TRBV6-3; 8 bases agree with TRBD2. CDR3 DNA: TGTGCCAGCAGTTACGGGCTAGCGGGCCCGATGGTCTACGAGCAGTACTTC. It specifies CASSYGLAGPMVYEQYF.